This T cell receptor (beta chain) came from a study of beta chain features in type 1 diabetes. Across the whole study: In age, gender and cell yields, patients were similar to healthy donors.

Expressed TCRB transcripts were sequenced because the entire RNA isolate underwent reverse transcription. Sequenced by immunoSEQ multiplex PCR; TCRdb stores in-frame clones only, minus some. The sample lists roughly 150,000 clones, 7.5% to 10% occurring once. Per the germline V gene, CDR1 is ENHRY and CDR2 is SYGVKD. V dropped 4 bases and J dropped 6 bases, with 15 bases sitting between them. The CDR3 has 14 residues. The authors took one heparinised blood draw, averaging roughly 100 mL, from each donor. The authors sorted CD4+ naive, central memory, regulatory and stem cell-like memory cells via CD45RO/CCR7/CD25/CD127/CD95/CD27.

The TCR comes from a man between 18 and 35 years old in good health. Input material: central memory CD4+ T cells from blood. The V call is TRBV10-3, the J call TRBJ1-2; TRBD1 is a possible D gene (5 bases). The CDR3 region is CAISGGRDLNGYTF. The CDR3 bases are TGTGCCATCAGTGGTGGCAGGGATTTGAATGGCTACACCTTC.